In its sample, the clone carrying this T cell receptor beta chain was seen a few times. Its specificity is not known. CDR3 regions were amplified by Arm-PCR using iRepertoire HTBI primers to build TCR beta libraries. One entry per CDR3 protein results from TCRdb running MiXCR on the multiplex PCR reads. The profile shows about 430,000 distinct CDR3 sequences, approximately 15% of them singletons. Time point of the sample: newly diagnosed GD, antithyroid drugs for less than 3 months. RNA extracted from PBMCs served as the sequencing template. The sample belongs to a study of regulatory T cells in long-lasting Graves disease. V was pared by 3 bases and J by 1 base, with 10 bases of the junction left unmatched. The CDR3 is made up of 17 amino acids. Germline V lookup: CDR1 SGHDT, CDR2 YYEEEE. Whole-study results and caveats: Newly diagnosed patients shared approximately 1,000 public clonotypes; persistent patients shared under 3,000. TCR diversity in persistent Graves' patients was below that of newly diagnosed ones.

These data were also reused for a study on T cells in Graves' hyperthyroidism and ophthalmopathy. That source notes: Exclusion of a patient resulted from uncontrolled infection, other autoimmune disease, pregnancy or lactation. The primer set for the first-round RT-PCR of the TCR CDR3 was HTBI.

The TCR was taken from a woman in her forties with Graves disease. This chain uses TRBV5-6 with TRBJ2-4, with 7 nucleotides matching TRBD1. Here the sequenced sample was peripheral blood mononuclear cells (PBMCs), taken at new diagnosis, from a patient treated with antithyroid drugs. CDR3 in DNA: TGTGCCAGCAGCTCAGCCCCGACAGGGCTGGCCAAAAACATTCAGTACTTC. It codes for CASSSAPTGLAKNIQYF.